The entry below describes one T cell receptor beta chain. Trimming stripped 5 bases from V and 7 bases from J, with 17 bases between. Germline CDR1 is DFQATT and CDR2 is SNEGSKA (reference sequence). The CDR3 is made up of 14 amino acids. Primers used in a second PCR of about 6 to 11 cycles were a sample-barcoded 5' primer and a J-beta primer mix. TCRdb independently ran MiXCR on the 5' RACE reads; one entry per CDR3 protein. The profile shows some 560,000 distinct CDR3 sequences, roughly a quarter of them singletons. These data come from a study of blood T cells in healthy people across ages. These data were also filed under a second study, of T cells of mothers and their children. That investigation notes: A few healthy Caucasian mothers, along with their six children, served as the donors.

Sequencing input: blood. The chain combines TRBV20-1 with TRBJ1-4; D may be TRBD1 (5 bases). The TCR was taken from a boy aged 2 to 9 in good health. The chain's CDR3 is CSARGTDRGEKLFF. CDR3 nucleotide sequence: TGCAGTGCTCGGGGTACGGATAGGGGTGAAAAACTGTTTTTT.